What follows describes a single T cell receptor (beta chain). Antigen: not known. This entry comes from a study of cytomegalovirus exposure and HLA in healthy donors. The CDR3 loop spans 16 amino acids. The germline V gene encodes CDR1 LGHNA and CDR2 YNFKEQ. V gave up 0 bases and J gave up 5 bases; unmatched junction bases: 5. Study findings and constraints: TCR beta sequences numbering around 15,000 were associated with HLA alleles at 0.05 false discovery rate in a later analysis. In a later analysis, DRB1 alleles had the most associated TCRs; HLA-C alleles the fewest.

The PCR made use of 60 Vbeta and 13 Jbeta primers. Clones were read by immunoSEQ multiplex PCR, and TCRdb kept only the in-frame ones, dropping some. Among 45,000 to 55,000 clones, 45% to 70% were seen once, and the ten largest hold about 12%. The receptor was isolated from a human donor in good health. The sample consisted of PBMCs. The chain is built from TRBV4-2 and TRBJ2-5; 11 bases are shared with TRBD2. This CDR3 reads CASSQDVSGGAETQYF. CDR3 coding DNA: TGTGCCAGCAGCCAAGATGTTAGCGGGGGGGCGGAGACCCAGTACTTC.